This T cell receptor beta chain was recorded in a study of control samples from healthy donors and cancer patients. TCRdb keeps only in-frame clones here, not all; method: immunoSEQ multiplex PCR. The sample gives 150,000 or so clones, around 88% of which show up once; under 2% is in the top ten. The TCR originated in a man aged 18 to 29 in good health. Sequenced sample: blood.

The CDR3 here is CASSPGGTGNTIYF. The CDR3 DNA sequence: TGCGCCAGCAGCCCAGGGGGGACAGGAAACACCATATATTTT. The chain carries TRBV5-1 and TRBJ1-3; 7 nucleotides align to TRBD1. V trimming: 4 bases; J trimming: 4 bases; junction bases outside the gene matches: 5. Germline CDR1 SGHRS, CDR2 YFSETQ. CDR3 length: 14 amino acids.